Listed here are 32 T cell receptor beta chains from one sample, sequenced in a study of T cells in tuberculosis. Cells were sorted from thawed PBMC rested overnight and stained with GMM-loaded CD1B tetramer, viability dye and anti-CD3. CD1B tetramers were loaded with Rhodococcus equi-derived C32 glucose monomycolate. The protocol was immunoSEQ multiplex PCR, while the TCRdb copy is restricted to in-frame clones and leaves out a portion. The table has 55,000 to 65,000 clones, 81% seen once. The sequenced sample was CD1b-GMM tetramer-negative cells sorted from PBMCs. These receptor sequences come from an adult woman with latent tuberculosis.

The V and J genes are TRBV2 and TRBJ1-3; D gene uncertain. Between the trimmed V and J ends, which lost 6 bases and 0 bases, there was a span of 6 bases. Germline CDR1 is SNHLY and CDR2 is FYNNEI. The CDR3 length is 13 residues. The DNA for the CDR3 is TGTGCCAGCAGGGCTGACTCTGGAAACACCATATATTTT. This codes for CASRADSGNTIYF.

The chain recombines TRBV13 with TRBJ2-1, with TRBD1 matching over 10 bases. The CDR3 extends over 16 amino acids. The V segment lost 4 bases and the J segment 2 bases; nucleotides outside the gene matches: 5. The germline CDR1 and CDR2 sequences are PRHDT and FYEKMQ (reference sequence). In nucleotides, the CDR3 is TGTGCCAGCAGCTCACCCGGGACAGGGGCCTACAATGAGCAGTTCTTC. Translating it yields CASSSPGTGAYNEQFF. The entire variable domain, with the rest obtained from reference TRBV13 and TRBJ2-1, is as follows: AAGVIQSPRHLIKEKRETATLKCYPIPRHDTVYWYQQGPGQDPQFLISFYEKMQSDKGSIPDRFSAQQFSDYHSELNMSSLELGDSALYFCASSSPGTGAYNEQFFGPGTRLTVL.

J is TRBJ1-1 and V is TRBV5-1; D is uncertain. The V and J ends lost 1 base and 3 bases respectively, with 13 bases between them. Germline-derived CDR1 and CDR2 are SGHRS and YFSETQ. The CDR3 runs to 15 residues. The chain's CDR3 is CASSLSPSEDTEAFF. CDR3 DNA sequence: TGCGCCAGCAGCTTGTCTCCATCGGAGGACACTGAAGCTTTCTTT.

The chain recombines TRBV4-3 with TRBJ2-3, with D perhaps matching TRBD2 (6 bases). V was cut by 0 bases and J by 6 bases, with 16 bases left in between. CDR1 LGHNA and CDR2 YSLEER come from the germline V gene. The length of the CDR3 is 16 residues. CDR3 sequence: CASSQDDGGAADTQYF. The CDR3 DNA sequence: TGCGCCAGCAGCCAAGACGATGGAGGGGCGGCGGATACGCAGTATTTT.

V usage is TRBV5-1 and J usage is TRBJ1-1; TRBD1 agrees at 10 bases. Losses at the gene ends were 2 bases for V and 6 bases for J; bases not matched to a gene: 10. The CDR3 sequence is 16 residues long. From germline, CDR1 is SGHRS and CDR2 YFSETQ. CDR3 DNA: TGCGCCAGCAGCTTTAGGACAGGGGGTCTTTACCCTGAAGCTTTCTTT. The encoded protein is CASSFRTGGLYPEAFF.

The chain links TRBV28 to TRBJ1-5; D not certain. The CDR3 sequence is 15 residues long. V was clipped by 2 bases and J by 3 bases, with 11 bases between them. CDR1 and CDR2 (germline): MDHEN, SYDVKM. In DNA, the CDR3 is TGTGCCAGCAGTTTACTGGCAGGCGACAATCAGCCCCAGCATTTT. It is translated as CASSLLAGDNQPQHF.

This chain uses TRBV5-1 with TRBJ2-7; 16 nucleotides match TRBD2. V gave up 3 bases and J gave up 4 bases; unmatched junction bases: 10. This CDR3 is 18 amino acids long. CDR1 SGHRS and CDR2 YFSETQ come from the germline V gene. The chain's CDR3 is CASSSKGLAGGTGYEQYF. CDR3 sequence (DNA): TGCGCCAGCAGCTCGAAGGGACTAGCGGGAGGGACGGGTTACGAGCAGTACTTC.

This chain joins TRBV6-5 and TRBJ2-7; a possible D gene is TRBD1 (6 bases). Germline assignment: CDR1 MNHEY and CDR2 SVGAGI. Trimming removed 6 bases at V and 2 bases at J, with 14 bases between. This CDR3 comprises 14 residues. CDR3 sequence (DNA): TGTGCCAGCAGAGATCAGGGGCCCCCCTACGAGCAGTACTTC. Translating it yields CASRDQGPPYEQYF.

This chain joins TRBV28 and TRBJ2-3; D is perhaps TRBD2 (6 bases). The V end was cut by 5 bases, the J end by 10 bases, with 16 bases between. Germline V lookup: CDR1 MDHEN, CDR2 SYDVKM. This CDR3 has 13 residues. Here the CDR3 DNA reads TGTGCCAGCAGTCCGCCGGGACTCCGTCCGCAGTATTTT. Translating it yields CASSPPGLRPQYF.

The chain uses TRBV4-1 and TRBJ2-1; 10 bases map to TRBD2. CDR3 length: 16 residues. Trimming removed 0 bases from V and 6 bases from J; junction bases left unmatched: 5. Germline values: CDR1 MGHRA, CDR2 YSYEKL. CDR3 bases: TGCGCCAGCAGCCAAGATTGGCGACTAGCGGGCAATGAGCAGTTCTTC. This codes for CASSQDWRLAGNEQFF.

CDR3 coding DNA: TGTGCCAGCAGCCCGTCGGGAGGGGTCCTCAAAACAGATACGCAGTATTTT. Amino acid sequence: CASSPSGGVLKTDTQYF. V gene TRBV7-6 combines with J gene TRBJ2-3, with 8 positions matching TRBD2. The germline CDR1 and CDR2 sequences are SGHVS and FNYEAQ. V was pared by 5 bases and J by 3 bases, with 13 bases of the junction left unmatched. The CDR3 totals 17 residues.

The CDR3 spells CASSHRRGLAATDTQYF. The CDR3 DNA follows: TGTGCCAGCAGCCACCGAAGGGGACTAGCGGCCACAGATACGCAGTATTTT. The V call is TRBV14, the J call TRBJ2-3; 11 positions match TRBD2. V shed 3 bases, J shed 2 bases, and the junction held 7 bases outside the gene matches. This CDR3 is built from 17 residues. Germline V gives CDR1 SGHDN, CDR2 FVKESK.

V and J are TRBV7-9 and TRBJ2-5; 7 bases match TRBD2. The ends lost 6 bases at V and 3 bases at J; junction bases unmatched: 7. The CDR3 length is 14 residues. Germline-derived CDR1 and CDR2 are SEHNR and FQNEAQ (reference sequence). The CDR3 sequence: CASRTPRGEETQYF. The CDR3 DNA reads TGTGCCAGCAGGACACCCCGGGGGGAAGAGACCCAGTACTTC.

V usage is TRBV6-4 and J usage is TRBJ2-2, with TRBD1 matching 9 bases. The CDR3 loop spans 15 amino acids. Germline V gives CDR1 MRHNA, CDR2 SNTAGT. J lost 7 bases, V lost 3 bases, and 6 bases had no gene match. CDR3 amino acids: CASSERTGEGGELFF. The CDR3 nucleotides read TGTGCCAGCAGTGAGCGGACAGGGGAAGGCGGGGAGCTGTTTTTT.

The rearrangement joins TRBV5-1 to TRBJ1-6; TRBD1 matches at 7 bases. This CDR3 is 14 amino acids long. CDR1 and CDR2 (germline): SGHRS, YFSETQ. After removal of 4 bases from V and 5 bases from J, the junction contained 3 bases not matched to a gene. CDR3 sequence: CASSHRGHNSPLHF. For the CDR3, the DNA is TGCGCCAGCAGCCACAGGGGCCATAATTCACCCCTCCACTTT.

The V gene is TRBV28, the J gene TRBJ1-1, with D tentatively TRBD1 (5 bases). The CDR3 sequence is 14 residues long. The V end lost 6 bases, the J end lost 5 bases, and 16 bases lay between the germline ends. Per the germline V gene, CDR1 is MDHEN and CDR2 is SYDVKM. The CDR3 loop is CASSPGRGKTEAFF. DNA for the CDR3: TGTGCCAGCAGCCCTGGACGGGGGAAGACTGAAGCTTTCTTT.

This chain connects TRBV5-4 to TRBJ2-3, with TRBD1 matching 7 bases. Unmatched junction bases numbered 5, after V lost 1 base and J lost 3 bases. The CDR3 has 15 amino acids. Germline V gene data show CDR1 as SGHNT and CDR2 as YYREEE (reference sequence). CDR3 region: CASSLNGRGTDTQYF. CDR3 nucleotide sequence: TGTGCCAGCAGCTTGAACGGCAGGGGGACAGATACGCAGTATTTT.

This chain connects TRBV9 to TRBJ2-1; the D is unclear. The CDR3 runs 14 residues. Trimming took off 0 bases at V and 9 bases at J, with 13 bases between the two ends. From germline, CDR1 is SGDLS and CDR2 YYNGEE. Here the CDR3 reads CASSVVGWKGEQFF. DNA of the CDR3: TGTGCCAGCAGCGTAGTCGGGTGGAAAGGTGAGCAGTTCTTC. Based on the CDR3 plus reference TRBV9 and TRBJ2-1, the full variable domain is DSGVTQTPKHLITATGQRVTLRCSPRSGDLSVYWYQQSLDQGLQFLIQYYNGEERAKGNILERFSAQQFPDLHSELNLSSLELGDSALYFCASSVVGWKGEQFFGPGTRLTVL.

This clone was recorded only once. The V gene is TRBV4-1, the J gene TRBJ2-1; D uncertain. V gave up 2 bases and J gave up 2 bases, with 13 bases separating them. Germline CDR1 is MGHRA and CDR2 is YSYEKL. The CDR3 runs to 16 residues. DNA for the CDR3: TGCGCCAGCAGCCAACTTGGCCCCGCTCCCTACAATGAGCAGTTCTTC. This translates into CASSQLGPAPYNEQFF.

The V and J genes are TRBV5-1 and TRBJ2-6; no clear D. Germline V CDR1 and CDR2: SGHRS, YFSETQ. The CDR3 totals 16 residues. The V gene lost 1 base and the J gene lost 0 bases, with 8 bases spanning the gap. CDR3 in DNA: TGCGCCAGCAGCTTGACCCCAGACTCTGGGGCCAACGTCCTGACTTTC. It is translated as CASSLTPDSGANVLTF.

V gene TRBV27 combines with J gene TRBJ1-2; tentatively, D is TRBD1 (6 bases). CDR1 is MNHEY, CDR2 SMNVEV, per germline (reference sequence). Trimming cost V 4 bases and J 6 bases, with 12 bases left between them. This CDR3 is built from 13 residues. This chain's CDR3 is CASSSAGADGYTF. In nucleotides, the CDR3 is TGTGCCAGCAGTTCGGCAGGGGCGGATGGCTACACCTTC.

The rearrangement uses TRBV5-1 and TRBJ2-4, with 12 nucleotides matching TRBD2. The CDR3 consists of 17 residues. The germline V gene has CDR1 SGHRS and CDR2 YFSETQ. The V segment lost 0 bases and the J segment 5 bases; nucleotides outside the gene matches: 6. CDR3 amino acids: CASSLEASGRAENIQYF. The CDR3 DNA follows: TGCGCCAGCAGCTTGGAGGCTAGCGGGAGGGCCGAAAACATTCAGTACTTC.

The rearrangement joins TRBV6-5 to TRBJ2-7, with D maybe TRBD2 (6 bases). The CDR3 is made up of 13 amino acids. The germline gives CDR1 MNHEY, CDR2 SVGAGI. V was trimmed by 6 bases and J by 4 bases, leaving 13 bases between them. The CDR3 region is CASSGTSVYEQYF. CDR3 nucleotide sequence: TGTGCCAGCAGCGGGACTTCTGTTTACGAGCAGTACTTC.

This clone was seen a single time. The chain recombines TRBV7-9 with TRBJ2-6; D is possibly TRBD1 (5 bases). V lost 5 bases and J lost 1, with 12 bases in between. This CDR3 contains 16 residues. CDR1 is SEHNR and CDR2 is FQNEAQ in the germline V gene (reference sequence). In DNA, the CDR3 is TGTGCCAGCAGCAGCAGGGTTTGGTCTGGGGCCAACGTCCTGACTTTC. Its protein product is CASSSRVWSGANVLTF.

The chain is built from TRBV7-9 and TRBJ2-1; 8 bases are shared with TRBD1. Germline V gene data show CDR1 as SEHNR and CDR2 as FQNEAQ (reference sequence). With 4 bases clipped from V and 3 bases from J, the junction kept 5 bases outside the gene matches. This CDR3 comprises 15 residues. The CDR3 loop is CASSSDRAFYNEQFF. The DNA for the CDR3 is TGTGCCAGCAGCTCGGACAGGGCCTTCTACAATGAGCAGTTCTTC. The entire variable domain, with the rest obtained from reference TRBV7-9 and TRBJ2-1, is as follows: DTGVSQNPRHKITKRGQNVTFRCDPISEHNRLYWYRQTLGQGPEFLTYFQNEAQLEKSRLLSDRFSAERPKGSFSTLEIQRTEQGDSAMYLCASSSDRAFYNEQFFGPGTRLTVL.

The V call is TRBV28, the J call TRBJ1-2; TRBD1 might be the D (5 bases). The V end lost 2 bases, the J end lost 4 bases, and 5 bases lay between the germline ends. There are 12 residues in the CDR3. Germline V gives CDR1 MDHEN, CDR2 SYDVKM. DNA of the CDR3: TGTGCCAGCAGTTTAACAGGCTATGGCTACACCTTC. This encodes CASSLTGYGYTF.

V gene TRBV29-1 combines with J gene TRBJ2-7; TRBD1 matches 9 bases. V lost 4 bases, J lost 4 bases, and 17 bases stayed unmatched. Per germline, CDR1 SQVTM and CDR2 ANQGSEA. CDR3 length equals 17 residues. The CDR3 DNA follows: TGCAGCGTTGCTGGGCCTCTAGACAGGGGGGAGTTATACGAGCAGTACTTC. Its protein is CSVAGPLDRGELYEQYF.

The gene calls are TRBV7-9 and TRBJ2-3; 8 bases align to TRBD2. V trimming: 5 bases; J trimming: 2 bases; junction bases outside the gene matches: 9. CDR1 is SEHNR and CDR2 is FQNEAQ in the germline V gene (reference sequence). CDR3 length equals 16 residues. CDR3 residues: CASSVPKRGITDTQYF. In DNA form, the CDR3 reads TGTGCCAGCAGCGTCCCCAAGCGGGGGATCACAGATACGCAGTATTTT.

The gene calls are TRBV11-2 and TRBJ1-2; maybe TRBD1 (6 bases). The germline gives CDR1 SGHAT, CDR2 FQNNGV. The CDR3 has 14 amino acids. V was cut by 8 bases and J by 8 bases, with 21 bases left in between. CDR3 in amino acids: CASASGGFSLGYTF. DNA of the CDR3: TGTGCCAGCGCGTCGGGGGGCTTTTCTTTAGGCTACACCTTC.

This chain joins TRBV6-1 and TRBJ1-2, with 8 bases that match TRBD1. This CDR3 has 14 residues. Germline V gene sequence: CDR1 MNHNS, CDR2 SASEGT. Trimming removed 5 bases from V and 7 bases from J; junction bases left unmatched: 9. This CDR3 reads CASSIGGQALGYTF. CDR3 in DNA: TGTGCCAGCAGTATTGGGGGACAGGCCCTTGGCTACACCTTC.

V usage is TRBV6-1 and J usage is TRBJ2-2, with D possibly matching TRBD2 (5 bases). This CDR3 has 15 residues. Germline CDR1 is MNHNS and CDR2 is SASEGT. V dropped 4 bases and J dropped 3 bases, with 12 bases sitting between them. CDR3 protein: CASSARGTYTGELFF. CDR3 nucleotide sequence: TGTGCCAGCAGTGCCCGGGGTACCTACACCGGGGAGCTGTTTTTT.

This clone showed up just once. The chain carries TRBV7-6 and TRBJ2-7; a weak D match, TRBD1 (7 bases). Looked up from germline, CDR1 is SGHVS and CDR2 is FNYEAQ. Trimming took off 0 bases at V and 7 bases at J, with 13 bases between the two ends. This CDR3 is 14 amino acids long. CDR3 bases: TGTGCCAGCAGCTTAGCCCAGGGGGGTCGGGAGCAGTACTTC. It encodes CASSLAQGGREQYF.